These 25 T cell receptor beta chains originate from one sample sequenced in a study of human T cells and chemical hapten exposure. The total RNA was obtained from whole blood that was not fractionated. Individual cDNA molecules in this library carried unique molecular identifiers. TCRdb redid the calling of the reads with MiXCR, one entry per CDR3 protein. The sample yields over 450 distinct CDR3 sequences, roughly 80% seen once. Sequencing was done on a sample of whole blood. The receptors here all came from a human donor with alopecia, or a healthy volunteer (not recorded which). Some clones in this sample may be carry-over from other donors' samples. This table probably holds off-target reads from a library built for another chain.

The gene calls are TRBV5-1 and TRBJ2-1, with D maybe TRBD1 (5 bases). The germline V gene encodes CDR1 SGHRS and CDR2 YFSETQ. This CDR3 has 13 residues. The V gene lost 4 bases and the J gene lost 4 bases, with 9 bases spanning the gap. The CDR3 is CASSRDSYNEQFF. DNA for the CDR3: TGCGCCAGCAGCCGCGACAGTTACAATGAGCAGTTCTTC. The variable domain in full, with the rest retrieved from reference TRBV5-1 and TRBJ2-1, is KAGVTQTPRYLIKTRGQQVTLSCSPISGHRSVSWYQQTPGQGLQFLFEYFSETQRNKGNFPGRFSGRQFSNSRSEMNVSTLELGDSALYLCASSRDSYNEQFFGPGTRLTVL.

V usage is TRBV6-5 and J usage is TRBJ1-1; 12 nucleotides align to TRBD1. Germline CDR1 is MNHEY and CDR2 is SVGAGI. The trim removed 0 bases at V and 4 bases at J, leaving 3 bases unmatched. This CDR3 is 16 amino acids long. This chain's CDR3 is CASSYSGQGAGTEAFF. The CDR3 DNA reads TGTGCCAGCAGTTACTCGGGACAGGGGGCGGGCACTGAAGCTTTCTTT.

There are a few counts of this clonotype. This sequence joins TRBV11-1 and TRBJ2-1; no clear D. Germline CDR1 SGHAT, CDR2 FQDESV (reference sequence). This CDR3 contains 15 residues. Trimming pared 5 bases from V and 2 bases from J, leaving 13 bases between. The CDR3 here is CASSRALGTYNEQFF. CDR3 DNA: TGTGCCAGCAGCCGAGCTTTGGGAACCTACAATGAGCAGTTCTTC.

The chain joins TRBV9 to TRBJ2-7; maybe TRBD2 (7 bases). The V gene's germline CDR1 is SGDLS and CDR2 YYNGEE. CDR3 size: 15 residues. The V gene lost 3 bases and the J gene lost 2 bases, with 15 bases spanning the gap. The CDR3 DNA sequence: TGTGCCAGCAGCGAAGGGGGAGGGCCTCCCTACGAGCAGTACTTC. The encoded protein is CASSEGGGPPYEQYF.

V usage is TRBV20-1 and J usage is TRBJ1-5; 7 nucleotides align to TRBD1. The CDR3 extends over 14 amino acids. Germline CDR1 and CDR2: DFQATT and SNEGSKA (reference sequence). J was trimmed by 7 bases and V by 4 bases; bases with no gene match: 10. Written as DNA, the CDR3 is TGCAGTGCTACCTCCGGGACAGAGGGCCAGCCCCAGCATTTT. It specifies CSATSGTEGQPQHF.

The chain links TRBV21-1 to TRBJ1-2; no check of the table's D call, TRBD1, against the DNA was made. TRBV21-1 is given as a pseudogene. The CDR3 totals 16 residues. The CDR3 nucleotides read TGTGCCAGCAGCAACCAAAGGACAGGGGAGGTCTATGGCTACACCTTC. Translated: CASSNQRTGEVYGYTF.

This clonotype has just one count. The chain uses TRBV28 and TRBJ1-5; 8 bases are shared with TRBD1. Per germline, CDR1 MDHEN and CDR2 SYDVKM. Trimming removed 5 bases from V and 6 bases from J; junction bases left unmatched: 9. The CDR3 extends over 15 amino acids. CDR3 sequence: CASSPQTGAVQPQHF. The DNA of the CDR3 is TGTGCCAGCAGTCCACAGACAGGGGCGGTTCAGCCCCAGCATTTT.

In its sample, this clonotype was seen a few times. The rearrangement joins TRBV6-1 to TRBJ2-3; tentative D call: TRBD2 (6 bases). The CDR3 has 15 amino acids. In germline, CDR1 is MNHNS, CDR2 SASEGT. V shed 4 bases and J shed 2 bases, with 13 bases lying between them. The CDR3 reads CASSAGGGVTDTQYF. CDR3 sequence (DNA): TGTGCCAGCAGTGCCGGAGGCGGGGTCACAGATACGCAGTATTTT.

The sample holds a few counts of this clonotype. In DNA, the CDR3 is TGCAGTGCTAGAGATTTAGGGGACGTACCCTACGAGCAGTACTTC. This encodes CSARDLGDVPYEQYF. The chain has TRBV20-1 and TRBJ2-7, with D possibly called TRBD1 or TRBD2 (5 bases each). The CDR3 is made up of 15 amino acids. Germline V gene data show CDR1 as DFQATT and CDR2 as SNEGSKA (reference sequence). V gave up 0 bases and J gave up 2 bases, with 14 bases separating them.

This clonotype has just one count. J is TRBJ2-7 and V is TRBV5-4; the D is unclear. Trimming removed 10 bases at V and 6 bases at J, with 14 bases between. CDR3 length: 11 residues. From germline, CDR1 is SGHNT and CDR2 YYREEE (reference sequence). CDR3 residues: CAHGVPSEQYF. Here the CDR3 DNA reads TGTGCCCATGGGGTCCCCAGCGAGCAGTACTTC.

The V call is TRBV5-1, the J call TRBJ2-3, with 10 bases that match TRBD2. This CDR3 contains 17 residues. Germline CDR1 SGHRS, CDR2 YFSETQ. Trimming took 4 bases from V and 4 from J; bases not matched to a gene: 12. Here the CDR3 reads CASSPGLAREVADTQYF. Here the CDR3 DNA reads TGCGCCAGCAGCCCGGGACTAGCGCGAGAGGTAGCAGATACGCAGTATTTT.

The V gene is TRBV5-6, the J gene TRBJ2-1; D call uncertain. The CDR3 is 13 residues long. V lost 3 bases to trimming and J lost 8 bases, with 12 bases between them. Germline V gene sequence: CDR1 SGHDT, CDR2 YYEEEE. CDR3 sequence: CASSSDMIDEQFF. The CDR3 nucleotides are TGTGCCAGCAGCTCTGACATGATCGATGAGCAGTTCTTC.

V gene TRBV4-1 combines with J gene TRBJ2-3, with a tentative D call TRBD1 (6 bases). Germline-derived CDR1 and CDR2 are MGHRA and YSYEKL. The CDR3 is 17 amino acids. V dropped 0 bases and J dropped 0 bases, with 13 bases sitting between them. DNA of the CDR3: TGCGCCAGCAGCCAAGATCCGACAGGTTTTAGCACAGATACGCAGTATTTT. Translated, it gives CASSQDPTGFSTDTQYF.

The CDR3 coding sequence is TGTGCCAGCAGTCGGGACAGGGGGGGTGAAAAACTGTTTTTT. This gives the protein CASSRDRGGEKLFF. The gene calls are TRBV27 and TRBJ1-4; 11 positions match TRBD1. With 5 bases clipped from V and 7 bases from J, the junction kept 3 bases outside the gene matches. This CDR3 has 14 amino acids. Germline lookup yields CDR1 MNHEY and CDR2 SMNVEV (reference sequence).

The sample holds a few counts of this clonotype. The chain uses TRBV3-1 and TRBJ2-1; no firm D call. CDR1 is LGHDT, CDR2 YNNKEL, per germline (reference sequence). Trimming removed 0 bases at V and 4 bases at J, with 10 bases between. This CDR3 contains 15 residues. The CDR3 reads CASSQDRSAYNEQFF. CDR3 sequence (DNA): TGTGCCAGCAGCCAAGATAGAAGCGCGTACAATGAGCAGTTCTTC.

The chain carries TRBV5-1 and TRBJ2-5, with a weak D call TRBD2 (5 bases). This CDR3 is built from 14 residues. The germline V gene encodes CDR1 SGHRS and CDR2 YFSETQ. Trimming left V 0 bases short and J 3 bases short, with 9 bases between. CDR3 in amino acids: CASSLGGDEETQYF. As DNA, the CDR3 is TGCGCCAGCAGCTTGGGGGGAGATGAAGAGACCCAGTACTTC.

The J gene is TRBJ2-3, the V gene TRBV10-3; TRBD2 aligns across 8 bases. With V trimmed by 8 bases and J by 5 bases, 9 bases remained unmatched. The CDR3 consists of 14 residues. Germline values: CDR1 ENHRY, CDR2 SYGVKD. The DNA of the CDR3 is TGTGCCATCGCCCGGGAGGGCCAGAAAGATACGCAGTATTTT. This encodes CAIAREGQKDTQYF.

J is TRBJ2-1 and V is TRBV5-4; the match to TRBD2 covers 8 bases. V lost 0 bases, J lost 0 bases, and 11 bases stayed unmatched. This CDR3 region has 19 residues. Germline CDR1 reads SGHNT; CDR2 reads YYREEE (reference sequence). The CDR3 sequence: CASSLARTSGLSSYNEQFF. CDR3 bases: TGTGCCAGCAGCTTGGCCCGTACTAGCGGTCTCAGCTCCTACAATGAGCAGTTCTTC.

This clonotype showed up just a few times. The chain employs TRBV28 and TRBJ1-1; D unclear. This CDR3 has 13 amino acids. Germline V lookup: CDR1 MDHEN, CDR2 SYDVKM. The V end was cut by 6 bases, the J end by 5 bases, with 13 bases between. CDR3 in DNA: TGTGCCAGCAGACTCCCGGCAGGTACTGAAGCTTTCTTT. Its protein is CASRLPAGTEAFF.

This chain links TRBV28 with TRBJ2-4, with 13 bases matching TRBD2. The CDR3 runs to 16 residues. Trimming at V came to 3 bases and at J to 9 bases, leaving 8 bases not matched to a gene. Germline V gene data show CDR1 as MDHEN and CDR2 as SYDVKM. This CDR3 reads CASSFPGLAGVIIQYF. As DNA, the CDR3 is TGTGCCAGCAGTTTCCCCGGACTAGCGGGAGTGATCATTCAGTACTTC.

CDR3 sequence (DNA): TGTGCCTGGAGTGGCGGGACAGGCCCCGGGGATACGCAGTATTTT. Protein: CAWSGGTGPGDTQYF. The chain employs TRBV30 and TRBJ2-3, with 8 bases fitting TRBD1. Unmatched junction bases numbered 9, after V lost 1 base and J lost 6 bases. The CDR3 runs to 15 residues. Germline values: CDR1 GTSNPN, CDR2 SVGIG (reference sequence).

The gene calls are TRBV27 and TRBJ2-3; D gene uncertain. The CDR3 extends over 16 amino acids. Germline CDR1 is MNHEY and CDR2 is SMNVEV (reference sequence). V gave up 3 bases and J gave up 0 bases, with 13 bases separating them. This chain's CDR3 is CASSFFGGPSTDTQYF. In DNA form, the CDR3 reads TGTGCCAGCAGTTTTTTCGGCGGTCCTAGCACAGATACGCAGTATTTT.

The chain carries TRBV16 and TRBJ1-4; D remains unclear. Germline lookup yields CDR1 KGHSY and CDR2 FQNENV. Trimming pared 4 bases from V and 8 bases from J, leaving 11 bases between. The CDR3 covers 13 residues. The CDR3 here is CASSLNTREKLFF. CDR3 nucleotides: TGTGCCAGCAGCCTTAATACTCGGGAAAAACTGTTTTTT.

This sequence joins TRBV7-8 and TRBJ2-1; TRBD2 agrees at 10 bases. The V gene's germline CDR1 is SGHVS and CDR2 FQNEAQ. V gave up 2 bases and J gave up 7 bases; unmatched junction bases: 29. The CDR3 contains 23 residues. The CDR3, as DNA: TGTGCCAGCAGCTTATTCCCACCTGGCCTAGCGGGAGTCCTGGAGCCGTCCGGTAATGAGCAGTTCTTC. Its protein product is CASSLFPPGLAGVLEPSGNEQFF.

The V call is TRBV6-1, the J call TRBJ1-2, with unresolved D. The germline CDR1 and CDR2 sequences are MNHNS and SASEGT. The CDR3 has 13 amino acids. The V gene lost 2 bases and the J gene lost 2 bases, with 6 bases spanning the gap. The CDR3 region is CASSEKDNYGYTF. CDR3 nucleotides: TGTGCCAGCAGTGAAAAGGACAACTATGGCTACACCTTC.